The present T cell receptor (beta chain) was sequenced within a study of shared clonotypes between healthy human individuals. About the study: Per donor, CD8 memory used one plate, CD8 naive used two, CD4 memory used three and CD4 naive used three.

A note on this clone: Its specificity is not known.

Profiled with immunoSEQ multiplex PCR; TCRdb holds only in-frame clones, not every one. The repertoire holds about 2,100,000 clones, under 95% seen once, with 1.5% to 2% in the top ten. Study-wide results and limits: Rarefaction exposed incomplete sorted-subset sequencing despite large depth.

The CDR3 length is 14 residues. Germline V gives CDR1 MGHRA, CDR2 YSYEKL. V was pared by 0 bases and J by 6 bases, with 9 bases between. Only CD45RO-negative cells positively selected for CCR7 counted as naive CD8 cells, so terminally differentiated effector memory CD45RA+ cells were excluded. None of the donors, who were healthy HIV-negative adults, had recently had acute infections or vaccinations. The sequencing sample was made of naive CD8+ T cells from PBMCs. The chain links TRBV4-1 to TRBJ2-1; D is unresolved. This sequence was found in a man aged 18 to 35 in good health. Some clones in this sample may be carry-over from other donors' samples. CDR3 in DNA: TGCGCCAGCAGCCAAGATTTGGGTCGCAATGAGCAGTTCTTC. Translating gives CASSQDLGRNEQFF.